Below, one T cell receptor beta chain is given with its context. Its antigen is undetermined. These data are taken from a study of blood T cells in healthy people across ages. Combining a sample-barcoded 5' primer with a J-beta primer mix, a second PCR ran for roughly 7 to 11 cycles. All cDNA molecules were each tagged by a template-switch adaptor with 12 random nucleotides. TCRdb processed the 5' RACE reads anew with MiXCR; each CDR3 protein has one entry. The sample lists hundreds of thousands of distinct CDR3 sequences, approximately 52% occurring once. Collection of 8.5 to 10 milliliters of peripheral blood was performed for each donor. Study-wide points: No one knew whether donors had CMV, which possibly confounded expanded clonotype changes. TCR beta diversity per million T cells fell roughly linearly with age.

The sequenced sample consisted of blood. The receptor was isolated from a woman of 80 years or more in good health.

CDR3 DNA: TGTGCCAGCAGCTTAGGTGCCCAAGGAGAGACCCAGTACTTC. Translating gives CASSLGAQGETQYF. The chain has TRBV7-9 and TRBJ2-5; D is unresolved. The CDR3 has 14 residues. Trimming took 1 base from V and 4 from J, leaving 10 bases between them. Germline values: CDR1 SEHNR, CDR2 FQNEAQ (reference sequence).